This TCR beta chain stems from a study of T cells in Graves' hyperthyroidism and ophthalmopathy. The CDR3 contains 16 residues. J lost 3 bases, V lost 0 bases, and 2 bases had no gene match. Germline-derived CDR1 and CDR2 are ENHRY and SYGVKD. This clonotype came up many times. Amplification of TCR beta CDR3 regions was performed using RNA transcripts as template. Initially, a first-round RT-PCR of the TCR CDR3 employed the HTBI primer set. MiXCR, applied by TCRdb to the multiplex PCR reads, yields one record per CDR3 protein. The sample carries over 500,000 distinct CDR3 sequences, 14% recorded once. The sequenced sample consisted of blood. The J gene is TRBJ1-5, the V gene TRBV10-3; 10 bases line up with TRBD1. The sequence was collected from a woman between 35 and 50 years old with Graves' hyperthyroidism. The CDR3 loop is CAISESGQGNNQPQHF. The CDR3 DNA reads as TGTGCCATCAGTGAGTCGGGACAGGGGAACAATCAGCCCCAGCATTTT.